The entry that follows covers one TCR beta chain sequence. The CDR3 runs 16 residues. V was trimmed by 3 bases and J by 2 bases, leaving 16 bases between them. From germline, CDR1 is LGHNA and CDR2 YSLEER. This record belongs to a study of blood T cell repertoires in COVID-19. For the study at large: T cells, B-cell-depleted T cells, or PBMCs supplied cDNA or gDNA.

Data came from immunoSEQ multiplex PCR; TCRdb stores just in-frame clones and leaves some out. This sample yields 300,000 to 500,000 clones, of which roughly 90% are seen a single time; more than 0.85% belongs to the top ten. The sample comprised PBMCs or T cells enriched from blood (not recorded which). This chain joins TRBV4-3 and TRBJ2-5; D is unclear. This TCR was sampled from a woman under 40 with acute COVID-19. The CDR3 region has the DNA TGCGCCAGCAGCCATCCCTGGTGGCGGCAACAAGAGACCCAGTACTTC. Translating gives CASSHPWWRQQETQYF.